These 7 T cell receptor beta chains were all obtained from the same sample, sequenced in a study of blood T cell repertoires in COVID-19. Clones were read by immunoSEQ multiplex PCR, and TCRdb kept only the in-frame ones, dropping some. The data hold fewer than 300,000 clones, with approximately 88% observed a single time. Material for sequencing was PBMCs or T cells enriched from blood (not recorded which). These receptors came from a woman aged 40 to 50 with acute COVID-19.

The chain uses TRBV10-2 and TRBJ2-1; D unresolved. Germline-derived CDR1 and CDR2 are WSHSY and SAAADI. Trimming left V 8 bases short and J 0 bases short, with 8 bases between. The CDR3 consists of 13 residues. CDR3 amino acids: CASWANSYNEQFF. The CDR3 DNA reads TGCGCCAGCTGGGCGAACTCCTACAATGAGCAGTTCTTC.

The V call is TRBV7-9, the J call TRBJ1-2; 7 positions match TRBD1. Trimming cost V 3 bases and J 7 bases; bases outside gene matches: 5. The CDR3 has 13 residues. The V gene's germline CDR1 is SEHNR and CDR2 FQNEAQ (reference sequence). CDR3 in DNA: TGTGCCAGCAGCTTTCAGGGGGGAAGTGGCTACACCTTC. It yields the protein CASSFQGGSGYTF.

V and J are TRBV19 and TRBJ2-1; maybe TRBD2 (6 bases). The CDR3 spans 16 residues. Looked up from germline, CDR1 is LNHDA and CDR2 is SQIVND (reference sequence). Between the trimmed V and J ends, which lost 1 base and 4 bases, there was a span of 14 bases. This CDR3 reads CASSIGLGPLYNEQFF. The CDR3 nucleotides are TGTGCCAGTAGTATAGGACTAGGACCCTTATACAATGAGCAGTTCTTC. The full variable domain, rest sourced from reference TRBV19 and TRBJ2-1, is DGGITQSPKYLFRKEGQNVTLSCEQNLNHDAMYWYRQDPGQGLRLIYYSQIVNDFQKGDIAEGYSVSREKKESFPLTVTSAQKNPTAFYLCASSIGLGPLYNEQFFGPGTRLTVL.

This clone was seen a single time. CDR3 coding DNA: TGTGCCGCGGGACCTAACATGAACACTGAAGCTTTCTTT. Protein product: CAAGPNMNTEAFF. The chain recombines TRBV2 with TRBJ1-1, with a weak D call TRBD1 (5 bases). Germline V gene sequence: CDR1 SNHLY, CDR2 FYNNEI. Trimming pared 11 bases from V and 0 bases from J, leaving 13 bases between. There are 13 residues in the CDR3.

The rearrangement uses TRBV18 and TRBJ2-7; 10 positions match TRBD1. In germline, CDR1 is KGHSH, CDR2 LQKENI. Trimming cost V 3 bases and J 4 bases; bases outside gene matches: 3. This CDR3 has 14 amino acids. CDR3 sequence (DNA): TGTGCCAGCTCACCGACAGGGGGCGAGTACGAGCAGTACTTC. Amino acid sequence: CASSPTGGEYEQYF.

V usage is TRBV3-1 (or the pseudogene TRBV3-2) and J usage is TRBJ1-1; the D gene is possibly TRBD1 (5 bases). V lost 6 bases to trimming and J lost 10 bases, with 18 bases between them. Germline V gene sequence: CDR1 LGHDT, CDR2 YNNKEL (reference sequence). This CDR3 is built from 13 residues. The CDR3 nucleotides are TGTGCCAGCAGGGACACGCATTCTGGGTCAGCTTTCTTT. Translating it yields CASRDTHSGSAFF.

V usage is TRBV7-2 and J usage is TRBJ1-2; 9 bases fit TRBD1. The J segment lost 3 bases and the V segment lost 3 bases, leaving 5 bases of the junction unmatched. The CDR3 runs 15 residues. The germline CDR1 and CDR2 sequences are SGHTA and FQGNSA. The CDR3 loop reads CASSFGTGPYYGYTF. Here the CDR3 DNA reads TGTGCCAGCAGCTTCGGGACAGGGCCGTACTATGGCTACACCTTC.